These 28 T cell receptor beta chains were all obtained from the same sample, sequenced in a study of blood T cell repertoires in COVID-19. Repertoires were generated with immunoSEQ multiplex PCR, while TCRdb's copy carries only in-frame clones and drops some. The data show roughly 32,000 clones, approximately 91% seen once. The sequencing sample was made of peripheral blood. The origin of the receptors is a man in his sixties with acute or convalescent COVID-19.

V and J are TRBV24-1 and TRBJ2-7; tentative D call: TRBD1 (5 bases). The CDR3 contains 15 residues. In germline, CDR1 is KGHDR, CDR2 SFDVKD. The V end was cut by 1 base, the J end by 5 bases, with 14 bases between. The CDR3 is CATSDFGQGSDEQYF. As DNA, the CDR3 is TGTGCCACCAGTGATTTTGGCCAGGGATCGGACGAGCAGTACTTC.

The gene calls are TRBV7-9 and TRBJ2-7, with D possibly TRBD2 on 5 matching bases. The CDR3 contains 14 residues. The V gene lost 2 bases and the J gene lost 4 bases, with 12 bases spanning the gap. Germline V gives CDR1 SEHNR, CDR2 FQNEAQ (reference sequence). The CDR3 reads CASSLTGFGYEQYF. The CDR3 DNA is TGTGCCAGCAGCTTAACGGGATTCGGTTACGAGCAGTACTTC.

The V call is TRBV4-3, the J call TRBJ2-1; D may be TRBD2 (6 bases). V was cut by 0 bases and J by 3 bases, with 9 bases left in between. In germline, CDR1 is LGHNA, CDR2 YSLEER. The CDR3 runs to 15 residues. CDR3: CASSQDGGIYNEQFF. In DNA form, the CDR3 reads TGCGCCAGCAGCCAAGATGGGGGGATCTACAATGAGCAGTTCTTC.

The gene calls are TRBV19 and TRBJ2-7, with 7 bases identical to TRBD2. This CDR3 is built from 15 residues. The ends lost 0 bases at V and 2 bases at J; junction bases unmatched: 4. Germline-derived CDR1 and CDR2 are LNHDA and SQIVND (reference sequence). The CDR3: CASSIDLRGAYEQYF. The CDR3 nucleotides read TGTGCCAGTAGTATAGATCTACGGGGGGCCTACGAGCAGTACTTC.

The chain employs TRBV6-2 or TRBV6-3 and TRBJ2-3; 7 bases are shared with TRBD2. V was clipped by 6 bases and J by 3 bases; unmatched bases: 9. The CDR3 length is 15 residues. CDR1 is MNHEY and CDR2 is SVGEGT in the germline V gene. The CDR3 DNA follows: TGTGCCAGCAGCCCCGGAAATAGCGGGACAGATACGCAGTATTTT. Translation: CASSPGNSGTDTQYF.

This clone was seen once. This chain connects TRBV5-5 to TRBJ2-1, with D perhaps TRBD2 (5 bases). This CDR3 comprises 15 residues. Trimming removed 2 bases from V and 2 bases from J, with 11 bases in between. CDR1 SGHKS and CDR2 YYEKEE come from the germline V gene (reference sequence). The CDR3 nucleotides are TGTGCCAGCAGCTTTCTAGCACCGACCTACAATGAGCAGTTCTTC. Encoded protein: CASSFLAPTYNEQFF.

V and J are TRBV21-1 and TRBJ2-7; the D segment call TRBD2 is taken from the table without a DNA check. TRBV21-1 is termed a pseudogene. The CDR3 has 9 residues. DNA of the CDR3: TGTGCCAGCTCGGACGAGCAGTACGTC. Translating gives CASSDEQYV.

The table lists this clone with a count of one. The rearrangement joins TRBV19 to TRBJ2-1; D possibly corresponds to TRBD2 (6 bases). The germline V gene encodes CDR1 LNHDA and CDR2 SQIVND (reference sequence). The V end lost 3 bases, the J end lost 1 base, and 10 bases lay between the germline ends. The CDR3 has 15 amino acids. In DNA form, the CDR3 reads TGTGCCAGTAGTATGGAGGGCCAATCCTACAATGAGCAGTTCTTC. Its translation: CASSMEGQSYNEQFF.

The chain is built from TRBV7-9 and TRBJ2-1, with 8 positions matching TRBD1. Germline-derived CDR1 and CDR2 are SEHNR and FQNEAQ (reference sequence). There are 13 residues in the CDR3. V dropped 4 bases and J dropped 12; count of bases not matched to a gene: 8. The CDR3 region has the DNA TGTGCCAGCAGCTCCCGGACAGGGAAATCGCAGTTCTTC. This gives the protein CASSSRTGKSQFF.

The chain couples TRBV5-1 to TRBJ1-4, with D unclear. Germline V CDR1 and CDR2: SGHRS, YFSETQ. The CDR3 spans 14 residues. Deletions cut 2 bases from V and 5 bases from J, with 10 bases between. CDR3 residues: CASSFSDSNEKLFF. The CDR3 region has the DNA TGCGCCAGCAGCTTCTCAGACTCAAATGAAAAACTGTTTTTT. The whole variable domain, remainder taken from reference TRBV5-1 and TRBJ1-4, is KAGVTQTPRYLIKTRGQQVTLSCSPISGHRSVSWYQQTPGQGLQFLFEYFSETQRNKGNFPGRFSGRQFSNSRSEMNVSTLELGDSALYLCASSFSDSNEKLFFGSGTQLSVL.

The CDR3 spells CASSLGQGNEKLFF. CDR3 sequence (DNA): TGTGCCAGCAGCTTGGGACAGGGAAATGAAAAACTGTTTTTT. The V and J genes are TRBV7-9 and TRBJ1-4; TRBD1 aligns across 9 bases. With V trimmed by 3 bases and J by 5 bases, 1 base remained unmatched. The CDR3 is 14 residues long. Germline V CDR1 and CDR2: SEHNR, FQNEAQ (reference sequence).

The V call is TRBV6-1, the J call TRBJ2-7; D may be TRBD1 (7 bases). This CDR3 region has 16 residues. Germline CDR1 reads MNHNS; CDR2 reads SASEGT. The ends were cut back, 2 bases at V and 0 bases at J, with 14 bases in the middle. Written as DNA, the CDR3 is TGTGCCAGCAGTGAACAGGGGGGACAACCCTCCTACGAGCAGTACTTC. Protein: CASSEQGGQPSYEQYF.

The rearrangement links TRBV25-1 to TRBJ2-1; a weak D match, TRBD2 (5 bases). CDR1 and CDR2 from the germline V gene are MGHDK and SYGVNS. CDR3 length: 14 amino acids. Trimming shortened V by 10 bases and J by 8 bases, and 21 bases separated the two germline ends. DNA of the CDR3: TGTGCCACCCAAGACTATCCAGCGGTCCATGAGCAGTTCTTC. Its protein product is CATQDYPAVHEQFF.

The chain carries TRBV27 and TRBJ2-1; the match to TRBD2 covers 12 bases. The J segment lost 7 bases and the V segment lost 5 bases, leaving 9 bases of the junction unmatched. Germline V gene sequence: CDR1 MNHEY, CDR2 SMNVEV (reference sequence). The CDR3 loop spans 16 amino acids. The CDR3 DNA is TGTGCCAGCAGTCGGACTAGCGGGACTAAAGGGAATGAGCAGTTCTTC. Translated: CASSRTSGTKGNEQFF.

The chain combines TRBV2 with TRBJ1-4; a weak D match, TRBD1 (5 bases). Trimming cost V 7 bases and J 4 bases, with 16 bases left between them. CDR1 SNHLY and CDR2 FYNNEI come from the germline V gene. The CDR3 sequence is 15 residues long. The CDR3 sequence: CASKGPGADNEKLFF. The CDR3 DNA is TGTGCCAGCAAGGGACCGGGAGCTGATAATGAAAAACTGTTTTTT.

This clone was observed a few times. CDR3 residues: CASSLGTVSTEAFF. The DNA of the CDR3 is TGTGCCAGCAGCTTAGGTACAGTGAGCACTGAAGCTTTCTTT. The genes are TRBV11-1 and TRBJ1-1; D unresolved. The CDR3 covers 14 residues. V lost 1 base to trimming and J lost 4 bases, with 10 bases between them. CDR1 and CDR2 (germline): SGHAT, FQDESV (reference sequence).

V is TRBV6-5 and J is TRBJ1-6; a weak D match, TRBD1 (6 bases). This CDR3 region has 14 residues. V dropped 2 bases and J dropped 4 bases, with 6 bases sitting between them. In germline, CDR1 is MNHEY, CDR2 SVGAGI. The CDR3 DNA is TGTGCCAGCAGTTACACAGGGTATAATTCACCCCTCCACTTT. Amino acids: CASSYTGYNSPLHF.

The chain combines TRBV6-2 or TRBV6-3 with TRBJ1-5, with D possibly being TRBD1 (6 bases). This CDR3 contains 14 residues. Germline V gene lookup returns CDR1 MNHEY and CDR2 SVGEGT. Trimming removed 4 bases from V and 10 bases from J, with 17 bases in between. The CDR3 loop reads CASSWTPTGGPQHF. CDR3 DNA: TGTGCCAGCAGTTGGACCCCCACGGGGGGCCCCCAGCATTTT.

Here the CDR3 reads CASSPGNSQAGELFF. The CDR3, as DNA: TGTGCCAGCAGCCCCGGGAATAGTCAGGCCGGGGAGCTGTTTTTT. The chain is built from TRBV11-3 and TRBJ2-2, with D tentatively TRBD2 (5 bases). The CDR3 contains 15 residues. V was clipped by 5 bases and J by 6 bases, with 16 bases between them. Germline V lookup: CDR1 SGHNT, CDR2 YENEEA.

The rearrangement links TRBV9 to TRBJ1-2, with 7 bases fitting TRBD1. The ends lost 3 bases at V and 2 bases at J; junction bases unmatched: 7. Germline V lookup: CDR1 SGDLS, CDR2 YYNGEE. There are 15 residues in the CDR3. The CDR3 region has the DNA TGTGCCAGCAGCGCCCAGACAGGGTTGAACTATGGCTACACCTTC. The encoded protein is CASSAQTGLNYGYTF.

CDR3 sequence reads: CASSLGDFYEQYF. Written as DNA, the CDR3 is TGTGCCAGCAGCTTGGGAGACTTCTACGAGCAGTACTTC. The gene calls are TRBV11-1 and TRBJ2-7; D may be TRBD2 (5 bases). The germline gives CDR1 SGHAT, CDR2 FQDESV (reference sequence). CDR3 length: 13 residues. V was trimmed by 3 bases and J by 3 bases, leaving 9 bases between them.

V is TRBV5-1 and J is TRBJ1-4; D might be TRBD1 (6 bases). The CDR3 has 13 residues. V gave up 7 bases and J gave up 1 base, with 8 bases separating them. Germline CDR1 is SGHRS and CDR2 is YFSETQ. In DNA form, the CDR3 reads TGCGCCAGCGGGGACATAACTAATGAAAAACTGTTTTTT. This sequence encodes CASGDITNEKLFF.

Here the CDR3 DNA reads TGTGCCTGGACCCTTCGGGGGGGGCGAGTGGTTGGTACGCAGTATTTT. This translates into CAWTLRGGRVVGTQYF. The genes are TRBV30 and TRBJ2-3, with 8 bases aligning to TRBD2. This CDR3 contains 16 residues. Germline V gives CDR1 GTSNPN, CDR2 SVGIG (reference sequence). J gave up 8 bases and V 4 bases, and 17 bases lay outside the gene matches.

The V and J genes are TRBV24-1 and TRBJ2-2, with 9 bases identical to TRBD1. V lost 2 bases, J lost 5 bases, and 11 bases stayed unmatched. The CDR3 covers 18 residues. Germline assignment: CDR1 KGHDR and CDR2 SFDVKD. In nucleotides, the CDR3 is TGTGCCACCAGTGATTCATCCGGGACAGGGAGTTTGACCGGGGAGCTGTTTTTT. Protein: CATSDSSGTGSLTGELFF.

The chain employs TRBV18 and TRBJ1-1; TRBD1 agrees at 8 bases. V shed 3 bases and J 0 bases; nucleotides not matched to a gene: 0. Germline V lookup: CDR1 KGHSH, CDR2 LQKENI. This CDR3 has 14 residues. The CDR3 protein is CASSPDRVNTEAFF. CDR3 nucleotide sequence: TGTGCCAGCTCACCGGACAGGGTGAACACTGAAGCTTTCTTT.

The chain recombines TRBV11-3 with TRBJ2-7; TRBD1 aligns across 12 bases. The germline V gene has CDR1 SGHNT and CDR2 YENEEA. J lost 7 bases, V lost 1 base, and 8 bases had no gene match. This CDR3 is 16 amino acids long. CDR3 in DNA: TGTGCCAGCAGCTTAGGGCCGGGACAGGGGGCGAGAGAGCAGTACTTC. Its translation is CASSLGPGQGAREQYF. The whole variable domain, remainder taken from reference TRBV11-3 and TRBJ2-7, is EAGVVQSPRYKIIEKKQPVAFWCNPISGHNTLYWYLQNLGQGPELLIRYENEEAVDDSQLPKDRFSAERLKGVDSTLKIQPAELGDSAVYLCASSLGPGQGAREQYFGPGTRLTVT.

The genes are TRBV18 and TRBJ1-5, with D possibly TRBD1 on 6 matching bases. The V end lost 3 bases, the J end lost 3 bases, and 18 bases lay between the germline ends. The germline V gene encodes CDR1 KGHSH and CDR2 LQKENI. The CDR3 spans 17 residues. CDR3 in amino acids: CASSPARGERFNQPQHF. The CDR3 coding sequence is TGTGCCAGCTCACCCGCCAGGGGCGAACGATTCAATCAGCCCCAGCATTTT. Based on the CDR3 plus reference TRBV18 and TRBJ1-5, the full variable domain is NAGVMQNPRHLVRRRGQEARLRCSPMKGHSHVYWYRQLPEEGLKFMVYLQKENIIDESGMPKERFSAEFPKEGPSILRIQQVVRGDSAAYFCASSPARGERFNQPQHFGDGTRLSIL.

The J gene is TRBJ1-1, the V gene TRBV20-1; TRBD1 matches at 7 bases. The germline V gene has CDR1 DFQATT and CDR2 SNEGSKA (reference sequence). After removal of 5 bases from V and 8 bases from J, the junction contained 5 bases not matched to a gene. CDR3 size: 11 residues. Here the CDR3 reads CSAEGQTEAFF. The DNA for the CDR3 is TGCAGTGCTGAGGGACAGACGGAAGCTTTCTTT.